This entry concerns a single T cell receptor (beta chain). This record belongs to a study of cytomegalovirus exposure and HLA in healthy donors. Study information: Earlier findings included 100 million to 130 million unique TCR beta sequences obtained from 150 million to 200 million T cells.

A multiplex PCR was run with 60 Vbeta primers and 13 Jbeta primers. Libraries were prepared by immunoSEQ multiplex PCR; TCRdb keeps only in-frame clonotypes and omits some of them. The table has fewer than 250,000 clones, 70% to 80% seen once. This CDR3 has 15 amino acids. Germline loops: CDR1 SGHTA, CDR2 FQGNSA. V lost 3 bases to trimming and J lost 4 bases, with 13 bases between them. The chain employs TRBV7-2 and TRBJ2-1; maybe TRBD2 (5 bases). The specimen was PBMCs. The source of this sequence is a woman aged 25 to 39 in good health and CMV-seropositive. CDR3 residues: CASSLRTGGYNEQFF. Written as DNA, the CDR3 is TGTGCCAGCAGCTTGCGGACCGGAGGTTACAATGAGCAGTTCTTC.